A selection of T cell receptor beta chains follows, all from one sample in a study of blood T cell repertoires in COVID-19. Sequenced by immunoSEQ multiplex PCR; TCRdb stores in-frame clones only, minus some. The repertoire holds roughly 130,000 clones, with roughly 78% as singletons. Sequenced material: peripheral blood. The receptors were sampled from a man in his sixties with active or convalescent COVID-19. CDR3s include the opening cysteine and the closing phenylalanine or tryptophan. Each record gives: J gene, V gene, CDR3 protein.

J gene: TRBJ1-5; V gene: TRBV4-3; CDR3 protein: CASSLGSHHNQPQHF
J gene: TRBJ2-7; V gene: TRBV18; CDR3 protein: CASSPDLTGGYEQYF
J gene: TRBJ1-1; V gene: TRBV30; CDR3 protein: CAWTFGTANTEAFF
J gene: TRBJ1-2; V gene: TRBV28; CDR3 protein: CASSLADRGNGYTF
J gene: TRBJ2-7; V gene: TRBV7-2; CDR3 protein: CASSSAGGYEQYF
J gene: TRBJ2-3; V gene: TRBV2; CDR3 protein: CASERVEGTDTQYF
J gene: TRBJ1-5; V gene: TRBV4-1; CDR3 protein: CASSQEGGGARSNQPQHF
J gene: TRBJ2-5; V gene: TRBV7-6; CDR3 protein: CASSQSAAQETQYF
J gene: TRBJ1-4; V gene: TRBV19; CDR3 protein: CASSPGQGEEKLFF
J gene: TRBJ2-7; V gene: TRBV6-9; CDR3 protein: CASSYTKDSSYEQYF
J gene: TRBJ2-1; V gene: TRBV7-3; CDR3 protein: CASSPQGRQFF
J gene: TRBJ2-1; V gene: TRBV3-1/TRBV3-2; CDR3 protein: CASSQLAREQFF
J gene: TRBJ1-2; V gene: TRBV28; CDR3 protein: CASSPGGTGINYGYTF
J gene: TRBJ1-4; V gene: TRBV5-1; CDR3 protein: CASSLNTGANEKLFF
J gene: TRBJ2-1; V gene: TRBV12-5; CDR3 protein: CASGRQVYSYNEQFF
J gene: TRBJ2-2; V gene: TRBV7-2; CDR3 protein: CASSPITGEAGELFF
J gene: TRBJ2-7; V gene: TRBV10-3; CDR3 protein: CAISVGAGGYEQYF
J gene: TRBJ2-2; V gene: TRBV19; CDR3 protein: CASSPVGATGELFF
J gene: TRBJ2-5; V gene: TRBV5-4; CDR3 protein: CASSRDRGWETQYF
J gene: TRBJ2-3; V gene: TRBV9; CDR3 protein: CASSVGASSENTQYF
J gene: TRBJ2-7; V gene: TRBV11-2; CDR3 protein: CASSLVGSYEQYF
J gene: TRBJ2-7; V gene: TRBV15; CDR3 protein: CATSRSGSSYEQYF
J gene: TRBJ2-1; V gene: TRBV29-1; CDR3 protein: CSGLAGGFNEQFF
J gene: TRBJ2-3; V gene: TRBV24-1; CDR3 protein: CATSSTDTQYF
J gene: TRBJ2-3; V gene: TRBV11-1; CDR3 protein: CASSLPGETDTQYF
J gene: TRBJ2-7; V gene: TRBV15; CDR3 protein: CATSRDHPFGQGANEQYF